This entry features one T cell receptor beta chain sequence. Libraries were prepared by immunoSEQ multiplex PCR; TCRdb keeps only in-frame clonotypes and omits some of them. Counted here are millions of clones, roughly 95% occurring once; the ten biggest clones make up roughly 1%. The CDR3 has 15 amino acids. The data derive from a study of shared clonotypes between healthy human individuals. Selected positively for CCR7 and CD45RO-negative, naive CD8 cells excluded terminally differentiated effector memory CD45RA+ cells. Specimen: naive CD8+ T cells sorted from blood. The chain employs TRBV21-1 and TRBJ2-7; the tabulated D call, TRBD2, remains unverified against the DNA. TRBV21-1 is reported as a pseudogene. The sequence was obtained from a man aged 18 to 30 in good health. CDR3 protein: CASSKVAGGQNEQYF. The CDR3 DNA follows: TGTGCCAGCAGCAAAGTAGCCGGGGGGCAGAACGAGCAGTACTTC.